The clone carrying this T cell receptor beta chain was counted a few times. Its antigen remains unidentified. The CDR3 is 15 amino acids. Trimming took 7 bases from V and 1 from J, leaving 14 bases between them. Germline lookup yields CDR1 MNHEY and CDR2 SMNVEV (reference sequence). As the sequencing template, cDNA was produced by extracting RNA and reverse transcribing it. Assay used: immunoSEQ multiplex PCR; TCRdb lists only in-frame clones, some missing. The profile shows 90,000 to 150,000 clones, around 56% of them singletons. These data originate in a study of CD8+ T cells in alopecia areata. Whole-study context: Treatment ran 6 to 18 months, with 6 months of follow-up afterward.

The study's findings and limits: Many expanded lesional clones stayed in scalp and blood while on tofacitinib.

The treatment: oral pan-JAK inhibitor, 5-10 mg twice daily. Specimen: CD4+ T cells sorted from blood, collected at week 4, from a patient treated with tofacitinib. The origin of this receptor is a human donor with alopecia areata. V gene TRBV27 combines with J gene TRBJ1-3, with D unresolved. The CDR3, as DNA: TGTGCCAGCAAGGCAGGAACTAGGTCTGGAAACACCATATATTTT. This gives the protein CASKAGTRSGNTIYF.